This T cell receptor beta chain derives from a study of T cell repertoires in cytomegalovirus infection. Overall study context: In the study, CMV epitopes included recently identified HLA-C-restricted and well-studied HLA-B-restricted ones.

This clonotype was counted ten times or more. Antigen unknown. The CDR3 loop spans 13 amino acids. Germline CDR1 is SGHVS and CDR2 is FNYEAQ. V was clipped by 3 bases and J by 5 bases, with 11 bases between them. TCRdb reprocessed the reads with MiXCR, giving one entry per CDR3 protein. The data contain around 570,000 distinct CDR3 sequences, around 40% of them singletons. This rearrangement joins TRBV7-6 to TRBJ2-7; D might be TRBD1 (7 bases). The TCR sequence derives from a human donor in good health (CMV status not recorded). Some clones in this sample may be carry-over from other donors' samples. The input for sequencing was cultured PBMCs, taken from culture after CMV antigen stimulation. DNA of the CDR3: TGTGCCAGCAGCTTGGGCAGGGGGGACGAGCAGTACTTC. This gives the protein CASSLGRGDEQYF.